This TCR beta chain was sequenced for a study of blood T cell repertoires in COVID-19. The overall study: Italy, Spain and the United States were the sources of the convalescent and acute COVID-19 samples. PBMCs, B-cell-depleted T cells, or T cells provided the cDNA or gDNA that made up the material.

Germline CDR1 is LGHNA and CDR2 is YNFKEQ. With 0 bases clipped from V and 2 bases from J, the junction kept 12 bases outside the gene matches. CDR3 size: 19 residues. The data were produced by immunoSEQ multiplex PCR, yet TCRdb's version contains in-frame clones alone and is incomplete. The sample includes around 30,000 clones, more than 80% of them seen just once. The genes are TRBV4-2 and TRBJ2-7; 11 bases fit TRBD2. Sequenced: peripheral blood. This clonotype originated in a human donor in a cohort sampled during active COVID-19. The CDR3 is CASSQDLVAGGTVAYEQYF. Here the CDR3 DNA reads TGTGCCAGCAGCCAAGATTTAGTAGCGGGAGGGACAGTGGCCTACGAGCAGTACTTC.